This T cell receptor beta chain was found in a study of blood T cell repertoires in COVID-19. As for the study in general: Samples representing acute and convalescent COVID-19 were sourced from the United States, Italy and Spain. PBMCs, B-cell-depleted T cells, or T cells were the source of the cDNA or gDNA that made up the material.

The CDR3 runs 15 residues. V dropped 3 bases and J dropped 7; count of bases not matched to a gene: 5. Germline CDR1 and CDR2: SGDLS and YYNGEE. Under the authors' procedure: Reference gene primer amplification yielded estimated nucleated cell counts. The protocol was immunoSEQ multiplex PCR, while the TCRdb copy is restricted to in-frame clones and leaves out a portion. V and J calls and clone size are as listed in that table; D and trimming were resolved from the DNA. Among under 250,000 clones listed, roughly nine tenths were seen once. The source of this sequence is a man aged 55 to 69 who had recovered from COVID-19. The chain links TRBV9 to TRBJ1-6; 9 bases line up with TRBD1. Specimen: peripheral blood. The CDR3 protein is CASSAGQGRNSPLHF. In DNA form, the CDR3 reads TGTGCCAGCAGCGCCGGACAGGGGAGGAATTCACCCCTCCACTTT. Variable domain in full (rest from reference TRBV9 and TRBJ1-6): DSGVTQTPKHLITATGQRVTLRCSPRSGDLSVYWYQQSLDQGLQFLIQYYNGEERAKGNILERFSAQQFPDLHSELNLSSLELGDSALYFCASSAGQGRNSPLHFGNGTRLTVT.